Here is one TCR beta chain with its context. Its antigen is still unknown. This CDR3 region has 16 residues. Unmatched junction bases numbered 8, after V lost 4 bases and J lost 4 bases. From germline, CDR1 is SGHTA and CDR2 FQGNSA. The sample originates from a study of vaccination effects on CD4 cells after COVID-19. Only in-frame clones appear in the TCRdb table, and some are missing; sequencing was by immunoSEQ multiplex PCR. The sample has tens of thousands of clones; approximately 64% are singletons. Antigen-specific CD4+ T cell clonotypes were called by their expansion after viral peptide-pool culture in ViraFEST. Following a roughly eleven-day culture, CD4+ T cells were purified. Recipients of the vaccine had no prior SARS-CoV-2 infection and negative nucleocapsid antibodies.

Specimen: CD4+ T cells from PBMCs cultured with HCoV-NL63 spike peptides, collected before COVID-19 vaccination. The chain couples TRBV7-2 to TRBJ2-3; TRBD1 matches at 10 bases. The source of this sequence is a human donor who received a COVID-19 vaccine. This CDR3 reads CASSSPGQGRSDTQYF. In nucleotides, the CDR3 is TGTGCCAGCAGCTCACCGGGACAGGGGAGATCAGATACGCAGTATTTT.